This passage covers 22 T cell receptor beta chains from one sample sequenced in a study of early T cells in non-severe SARS-CoV-2 infection. TCRdb re-analysed the 5' RACE reads in MiXCR, keeping a single row per CDR3 protein. Of tens of thousands of distinct CDR3 sequences in the sample, around 13% are singletons; the top ten hold about 1.3%. The sequencing input was whole blood. All receptors come from an adult who was a healthcare worker with PCR-confirmed SARS-CoV-2 infection or an uninfected control (not recorded which).

A remark on this clonotype: An end of the junction does not agree with germline; a read error may underlie this. The chain links TRBV7-9 to TRBJ2-7, with a possible D match to TRBD1 (5 bases). The germline V gene encodes CDR1 SEHNR and CDR2 FQNEAQ (reference sequence). The CDR3 length is 13 residues. The CDR3 reads CAGSLITGSEQYF. As DNA, the CDR3 is TGTGCCGGCAGCTTAATAACAGGCTCCGAGCAGTACTTC.

The rearrangement joins TRBV2 to TRBJ2-1; 7 nucleotides agree with TRBD2. Germline V gives CDR1 SNHLY, CDR2 FYNNEI. V lost 4 bases and J lost 5; bases outside the gene matches: 5. The CDR3 runs 14 residues. This CDR3 reads CASSVGLADNEQFF. The CDR3 DNA reads TGTGCCAGCAGTGTGGGGCTAGCGGACAATGAGCAGTTCTTC.

The gene calls are TRBV3-1 and TRBJ2-5; D call uncertain. This CDR3 has 13 residues. With 0 bases removed from V and 4 bases from J, the gap between germline ends came to 6 bases. The germline gives CDR1 LGHDT, CDR2 YNNKEL (reference sequence). For the CDR3, the DNA is TGTGCCAGCAGCCAAGATGGTGGAGAGACCCAGTACTTC. It encodes CASSQDGGETQYF.

This chain joins TRBV20-1 and TRBJ1-2; D ambiguous. This CDR3 is built from 15 residues. The germline gives CDR1 DFQATT, CDR2 SNEGSKA (reference sequence). V lost 0 bases and J lost 5, with 16 bases in between. The CDR3 loop is CSARDSGKIEYGYTF. CDR3 DNA sequence: TGCAGTGCTAGAGATTCGGGGAAGATAGAGTATGGCTACACCTTC.

This clonotype has ten or more counts. The V gene is TRBV4-2, the J gene TRBJ2-5, with unresolved D. Germline values: CDR1 LGHNA, CDR2 YNFKEQ. The CDR3 contains 14 residues. V was pared by 4 bases and J by 2 bases, with 11 bases between. CDR3 region: CASSLSGEQETQYF. Here the CDR3 DNA reads TGTGCCAGCAGCCTAAGTGGGGAACAAGAGACCCAGTACTTC.

The rearrangement joins TRBV6-2 or TRBV6-3 to TRBJ1-5; unclear D gene. This CDR3 contains 15 residues. Germline V gives CDR1 MNHEY, CDR2 SVGEGT. V was shortened by 5 bases and J by 1 base, with 12 bases between the two germline ends. The CDR3: CASSRSSGSNQPQHF. CDR3 DNA: TGTGCCAGCAGTCGATCTTCGGGAAGCAATCAGCCCCAGCATTTT.

This clonotype was detected many times. This sequence joins TRBV6-2 or TRBV6-3 and TRBJ1-5, with 9 bases identical to TRBD1. The CDR3 sequence is 19 residues long. V lost 2 bases to trimming and J lost 1 base; unmatched junction nucleotides: 12. Germline CDR1 reads MNHEY; CDR2 reads SVGEGT. This chain's CDR3 is CASSYQPGQGTGSNQPQHF. In DNA form, the CDR3 reads TGTGCCAGCAGTTACCAACCGGGACAGGGTACGGGAAGCAATCAGCCCCAGCATTTT.

This clonotype was observed many times. The chain uses TRBV28 and TRBJ2-7; no reliable D call. Deletions cut 6 bases from V and 5 bases from J, with 17 bases between. Germline V gene sequence: CDR1 MDHEN, CDR2 SYDVKM. The CDR3 is 14 amino acids. CDR3 residues: CASSRRTQPHEQYF. CDR3 sequence (DNA): TGTGCCAGCAGCCGGCGGACCCAACCCCACGAGCAGTACTTC.

This clonotype was counted ten times or more. This chain joins TRBV4-2 and TRBJ2-2; no clear D. The V end lost 1 base, the J end lost 4 bases, and 10 bases lay between the germline ends. CDR3 length: 15 amino acids. The V gene's germline CDR1 is LGHNA and CDR2 YNFKEQ. The CDR3 spells CASSQVVESTGELFF. The DNA of the CDR3 is TGTGCCAGCAGCCAAGTGGTAGAGTCCACCGGGGAGCTGTTTTTT.

At least ten counts were recorded for this clonotype. CDR3 amino acids: CASSPGWTGGAEQYF. DNA of the CDR3: TGTGCCAGCAGCCCAGGCTGGACAGGGGGCGCGGAGCAGTACTTC. The V and J genes are TRBV5-4 and TRBJ2-7; 11 nucleotides agree with TRBD1. Per germline, CDR1 SGHNT and CDR2 YYREEE (reference sequence). The CDR3 contains 15 residues. V lost 4 bases, J lost 7 bases, and 10 bases stayed unmatched.

This clonotype was counted at least ten times. This chain uses TRBV7-9 with TRBJ1-4; 8 bases are a match to TRBD1. V shed 1 base, J shed 8 bases, and the junction held 6 bases outside the gene matches. The CDR3 runs to 15 residues. Germline V gene data show CDR1 as SEHNR and CDR2 as FQNEAQ (reference sequence). This CDR3 reads CASSLDQGAREKLFF. For the CDR3, the DNA is TGTGCCAGCAGCTTAGATCAGGGGGCAAGAGAAAAACTGTTTTTT.

Ten or more counts support this clonotype. V is TRBV29-1 and J is TRBJ2-3; D is unresolved. In germline, CDR1 is SQVTM, CDR2 ANQGSEA. CDR3 size: 13 residues. The V gene lost 2 bases and the J gene lost 3 bases, with 9 bases spanning the gap. CDR3 in amino acids: CSVELFSTDTQYF. The CDR3 DNA reads as TGCAGCGTTGAATTGTTCTCTACAGATACGCAGTATTTT.

This clonotype came up many times. The CDR3 is CSSQGEFYGYTF. CDR3 DNA sequence: TGCAGCTCTCAGGGGGAGTTCTATGGCTACACCTTC. The chain couples TRBV29-1 to TRBJ1-2, with 7 bases matching TRBD1. Germline values: CDR1 SQVTM, CDR2 ANQGSEA. V lost 8 bases, J lost 4 bases, and 7 bases stayed unmatched. The CDR3 extends over 12 amino acids.

The table lists this clonotype with many counts. The rearrangement uses TRBV11-2 and TRBJ2-2; no clear D. CDR1 SGHAT and CDR2 FQNNGV come from the germline V gene. Trimming shortened V by 3 bases and J by 8 bases, and 13 bases separated the two germline ends. This CDR3 region has 14 residues. CDR3: CASSLNRMAGELFF. The CDR3 DNA sequence: TGTGCCAGCAGCTTGAACCGAATGGCAGGGGAGCTGTTTTTT. Supplemented by reference TRBV11-2 and TRBJ2-2, the full variable domain reads EAGVAQSPRYKIIEKRQSVAFWCNPISGHATLYWYQQILGQGPKLLIQFQNNGVVDDSQLPKDRFSAERLKGVDSTLKIQPAKLEDSAVYLCASSLNRMAGELFFGEGSRLTVL.

This clonotype was counted at least ten times. V usage is TRBV5-4 and J usage is TRBJ1-2; TRBD1 might be the D (6 bases). The CDR3 has 13 residues. V dropped 5 bases and J dropped 3 bases, with 11 bases sitting between them. Per germline, CDR1 SGHNT and CDR2 YYREEE (reference sequence). The CDR3 bases are TGTGCCAGCAGTATACAGGGATACTATGGCTACACCTTC. As protein: CASSIQGYYGYTF.

This clonotype was observed a handful of times. J is TRBJ1-2 and V is TRBV18; D gene ambiguous. V was trimmed by 3 bases and J by 2 bases, leaving 7 bases between them. Germline V gene sequence: CDR1 KGHSH, CDR2 LQKENI. The CDR3 is 13 residues long. This CDR3 is CASSPDSNYGYTF. The CDR3 nucleotides are TGTGCCAGCTCACCCGATTCCAACTATGGCTACACCTTC.

This clonotype has a count of ten or more. The chain links TRBV7-9 to TRBJ2-1; D unresolved. Trimming shortened V by 9 bases and J by 0 bases, and 9 bases separated the two germline ends. The CDR3 consists of 13 residues. Germline V gene lookup returns CDR1 SEHNR and CDR2 FQNEAQ (reference sequence). CDR3 in DNA: TGTGCCAGTTCCACAAGCTCCTACAATGAGCAGTTCTTC. Translating gives CASSTSSYNEQFF.

This clonotype occurred many times. The chain is built from TRBV6-2 or TRBV6-3 and TRBJ2-7, with TRBD2 as a possible D gene (6 bases). Germline V gene lookup returns CDR1 MNHEY and CDR2 SVGEGT. The V end was cut by 2 bases, the J end by 2 bases, with 13 bases between. The CDR3 runs 15 residues. The CDR3 is CASSYVSLAPYEQYF. The DNA for the CDR3 is TGTGCCAGCAGTTACGTCTCCCTAGCGCCCTACGAGCAGTACTTC.

This clonotype was seen more than once but under ten times. The chain is built from TRBV12-3 or TRBV12-4 and TRBJ2-3, with no clear D. Between the trimmed V and J ends, which lost 3 bases and 6 bases, there was a span of 7 bases. This CDR3 has 12 amino acids. CDR3 DNA: TGTGCCAGCAGTTTGAAGCCTGATACGCAGTATTTT. Encoded protein: CASSLKPDTQYF.

This clonotype was found many times. V usage is TRBV28 and J usage is TRBJ2-3, with TRBD2 matching over 8 bases. CDR1 MDHEN and CDR2 SYDVKM come from the germline V gene. CDR3 length equals 16 residues. CDR3 in DNA: TGTGCTGCCCCCGGGACTAGAGGCGTTTGCACAGATACGCAGTATTTT. This translates into CAAPGTRGVCTDTQYF.

The table lists this clonotype with many counts. V is TRBV6-1 and J is TRBJ1-1, with D possibly TRBD1 on 5 matching bases. Germline V lookup: CDR1 MNHNS, CDR2 SASEGT. V was clipped by 0 bases and J by 5 bases, with 19 bases between them. CDR3 length: 17 residues. The CDR3 region has the DNA TGTGCCAGCAGTGAAGCCTCGGGCGGCGGGGGAGAGACTGAAGCTTTCTTT. The encoded protein is CASSEASGGGGETEAFF.

This clonotype has a count of ten or more. The chain uses TRBV27 and TRBJ1-4; D call uncertain. CDR1 MNHEY and CDR2 SMNVEV come from the germline V gene (reference sequence). V was trimmed by 9 bases and J by 5 bases, leaving 13 bases between them. The CDR3 is made up of 13 amino acids. CDR3 DNA: TGTGCCAGTGGGCAACAGAGAAATGAAAAACTGTTTTTT. Protein product: CASGQQRNEKLFF.